This TCR beta chain was sequenced in a study of control samples from healthy donors and cancer patients. V lost 0 bases to trimming and J lost 7 bases, with 18 bases between them. The CDR3 loop spans 16 amino acids. The germline CDR1 and CDR2 sequences are SGDLS and YYNGEE. Some clones are missing from TCRdb's copy, which holds only in-frame ones; the method was immunoSEQ multiplex PCR. Of about 180,000 clones in the sample, 85% to 90% were seen once. The TCR was taken from a woman in her 50s in good health. This chain joins TRBV9 and TRBJ2-3; possible D gene TRBD2, 7 bases. The sequenced sample was blood. The CDR3 nucleotides read TGTGCCAGCAGCGTAGTTGAGGGGGGGCCCGGGTATACGCAGTATTTT. Its translation: CASSVVEGGPGYTQYF.